This passage covers 5 T cell receptor beta chains from one sample sequenced in a study of glioma-infiltrating T cells after dendritic cell vaccination. Time point given: after dendritic cell vaccination, including at tumor progression/relapse. Assay: immunoSEQ multiplex PCR; the TCRdb copy retains only in-frame clones and omits some. The sample carries 45,000 to 60,000 clones, roughly 80% recorded once. Sequences were derived from blood, sampled after dendritic cell vaccination. The receptors derive from a human donor with glioblastoma.

The J gene is TRBJ1-2, the V gene TRBV5-1; 9 nucleotides align to TRBD1. CDR1 is SGHRS and CDR2 is YFSETQ in the germline V gene. V trimming: 0 bases; J trimming: 6 bases; junction bases outside the gene matches: 3. The CDR3 is 14 amino acids. The DNA of the CDR3 is TGCGCCAGCAGCTTGGGGACAGGGGTCGATGGCTACACCTTC. Its translation: CASSLGTGVDGYTF.

The chain carries TRBV4-2 and TRBJ2-5; 8 bases match TRBD2. J gave up 5 bases and V 0 bases, and 8 bases lay outside the gene matches. This CDR3 has 16 residues. CDR1 and CDR2 (germline): LGHNA, YNFKEQ. CDR3 nucleotide sequence: TGTGCCAGCAGCCAAGAACACGGGGGGGCGCCGGAGACCCAGTACTTC. This encodes CASSQEHGGAPETQYF.

The chain is built from TRBV27 and TRBJ2-1; unclear D gene. Trimming cost V 6 bases and J 2 bases, with 5 bases left between them. There are 12 residues in the CDR3. Germline CDR1 and CDR2: MNHEY and SMNVEV (reference sequence). In DNA form, the CDR3 reads TGTGCCAGCAGCTACGCCTACAATGAGCAGTTCTTC. It yields the protein CASSYAYNEQFF.

V gene TRBV7-2 combines with J gene TRBJ1-2; weak D call: TRBD1 (5 bases). Trimming stripped 2 bases from V and 2 bases from J, with 18 bases between. Germline V gene lookup returns CDR1 SGHTA and CDR2 FQGNSA. CDR3 length equals 17 residues. The CDR3 here is CASSLWAGRFLNYGYTF. The CDR3, as DNA: TGTGCCAGCAGCTTATGGGCGGGGCGATTCCTCAACTATGGCTACACCTTC.

This clone was recorded only once. CDR3 residues: CASSPRTAQPQHF. CDR3 coding DNA: TGTGCCAGCAGCCCCAGGACAGCTCAGCCCCAGCATTTT. The rearrangement links TRBV7-2 to TRBJ1-5, with D perhaps matching TRBD1 (6 bases). The V end was cut by 5 bases, the J end by 6 bases, with 11 bases between. The CDR3 covers 13 residues. CDR1 and CDR2 from the germline V gene are SGHTA and FQGNSA.